What follows are 22 T cell receptor beta chains derived from one specimen sequenced in a study of beta chain features in type 1 diabetes. General observations from the study: Across all four CD4+ subsets, people with type 1 diabetes showed modestly shorter TCRB CDR3s.

Isolated RNA was reverse transcribed in full, so expressed TCRB transcripts were sequenced. Only in-frame clones appear in the TCRdb table, and some are missing; sequencing was by immunoSEQ multiplex PCR. The sample records 550,000 to 850,000 clones, roughly 13% being singletons. Antigens for these TCRs are unknown. Input material: naive CD4+ T cells from blood. These receptors came from a man aged 18 to 29 with type 1 diabetes.

Of note for this clone: The sample carries other DNA sequences with the same CDR3. J is TRBJ1-1 and V is TRBV29-1; possible D gene TRBD1, 5 bases. V lost 4 bases, J lost 1 base, and 7 bases lay in between. This CDR3 is 12 amino acids long. Germline lookup yields CDR1 SQVTM and CDR2 ANQGSEA. CDR3 protein: CSVGGTNTEAFF. The CDR3 nucleotides are TGCAGCGTTGGGGGCACGAACACTGAAGCTTTCTTT.

The V and J genes are TRBV5-8 and TRBJ2-2; perhaps D is TRBD1 or TRBD2 (5 bases each). V lost 5 bases, J lost 1 base, and 12 bases lay in between. CDR3 size: 15 residues. Germline V gives CDR1 SGHTS, CDR2 YDEGEE. The CDR3 DNA sequence: TGTGCCAGCAGAACGGTGGGACGGAACACCGGGGAGCTGTTTTTT. It yields the protein CASRTVGRNTGELFF.

The chain combines TRBV7-2 with TRBJ1-4; a weak D match, TRBD1 (6 bases). Germline loops: CDR1 SGHTA, CDR2 FQGNSA. Trimming took 4 bases from V and 1 from J, leaving 10 bases between them. The CDR3 loop spans 15 amino acids. The CDR3 sequence is CASSSQTGTNEKLFF. The CDR3 nucleotides read TGTGCCAGCAGCTCACAGACAGGAACTAATGAAAAACTGTTTTTT.

V and J are TRBV7-2 and TRBJ2-3; maybe TRBD1 (6 bases). V lost 5 bases and J lost 0, with 12 bases in between. The CDR3 runs to 15 residues. CDR1 and CDR2 (germline): SGHTA, FQGNSA. CDR3 sequence reads: CASSLIGQSTDTQYF. The CDR3 DNA sequence: TGTGCCAGCAGCCTGATCGGACAGAGCACAGATACGCAGTATTTT.

This clone turned up a few times. The chain combines TRBV10-2 with TRBJ1-1, with a possible D match to TRBD1 (6 bases). Germline CDR1 WSHSY, CDR2 SAAADI. The CDR3 spans 15 residues. V was trimmed by 3 bases and J by 1 base, leaving 12 bases between them. In DNA form, the CDR3 reads TGCGCCAGCAGTGATACAGGGTATTGGAACACTGAAGCTTTCTTT. Its protein product is CASSDTGYWNTEAFF.

This clone turned up a few times. The rearrangement joins TRBV23-1 to TRBJ1-6; 8 bases match TRBD1. TRBV23-1 is noted as an ORF with a role that remains uncertain. This CDR3 comprises 15 residues. Trimming took 6 bases from V and 7 from J; bases not matched to a gene: 8. CDR3 in amino acids: CASSLPGQGNSPLHF. CDR3 in DNA: TGCGCCAGCAGCCTCCCAGGACAGGGAAATTCACCCCTCCACTTT.

V is TRBV6-5 and J is TRBJ2-3, with D tentatively TRBD2 (6 bases). The CDR3 consists of 13 residues. The V and J ends lost 7 bases and 4 bases respectively, with 12 bases between them. From germline, CDR1 is MNHEY and CDR2 SVGAGI. The CDR3 here is CASTAPGADTQYF. The CDR3 nucleotides read TGTGCCAGCACCGCACCGGGGGCAGATACGCAGTATTTT.

This clone was seen a handful of times. This chain links TRBV15 with TRBJ2-1; 10 bases are a match to TRBD2. Unmatched junction bases numbered 3, after V lost 5 bases and J lost 2 bases. This CDR3 is built from 15 residues. The germline CDR1 and CDR2 sequences are LNHNV and YYDKDF (reference sequence). The CDR3: CATSGAGGTYNEQFF. As DNA, the CDR3 is TGTGCCACCAGCGGAGCGGGGGGGACCTACAATGAGCAGTTCTTC.

On this clone itself: The junction and the germline gene differ at one end; a read error may be behind it. The sample carries other DNA sequences with the same CDR3. The CDR3 region is CASSLLAGHSETQYF. CDR3 sequence (DNA): TGCGCCAGCAGCCTACTAGCGGGTCATTCGGAGACCCAGTACTTC. This sequence joins TRBV14 and TRBJ2-5; TRBD2 agrees at 9 bases. Germline V gene sequence: CDR1 SGHDN, CDR2 FVKESK. The CDR3 covers 15 residues.

This clone was detected only a few times. The gene calls are TRBV5-1 and TRBJ1-2, with D perhaps TRBD1 (6 bases). Germline CDR1 and CDR2: SGHRS and YFSETQ. V was shortened by 2 bases and J by 4 bases, with 15 bases between the two germline ends. This CDR3 region has 15 residues. CDR3 nucleotides: TGCGCCAGCAGCTTCAGACAGGATACTAGCTATGGCTACACCTTC. Translation: CASSFRQDTSYGYTF.

The rearrangement links TRBV30 to TRBJ1-2; D call uncertain. The V gene's germline CDR1 is GTSNPN and CDR2 SVGIG (reference sequence). The CDR3 has 16 residues. Trimming stripped 1 base from V and 7 bases from J, with 22 bases between. The CDR3 here is CAWSATSAIPARGYTF. The CDR3 coding sequence is TGTGCCTGGAGTGCGACGTCGGCCATCCCGGCCCGTGGCTACACCTTC.

V and J are TRBV2 and TRBJ1-1; D unresolved. Trimming cost V 4 bases and J 2 bases, with 14 bases left between them. The length of the CDR3 is 15 residues. Germline CDR1 is SNHLY and CDR2 is FYNNEI. The CDR3 here is CASSVLVPRNTEAFF. The CDR3 region has the DNA TGTGCCAGCAGTGTCTTAGTTCCGCGAAACACTGAAGCTTTCTTT.

This rearrangement joins TRBV11-2 to TRBJ1-1, with a weak D call TRBD1 (6 bases). This CDR3 contains 14 residues. Germline V gene lookup returns CDR1 SGHAT and CDR2 FQNNGV. V was shortened by 4 bases and J by 2 bases, with 11 bases between the two germline ends. This chain's CDR3 is CASSSMGGNTEAFF. The CDR3 coding sequence is TGTGCCAGCAGCTCGATGGGGGGCAACACTGAAGCTTTCTTT.

There are a few counts of this clone. The J gene is TRBJ1-4, the V gene TRBV5-1; no clear D. The CDR3 length is 15 residues. Trimming shortened V by 0 bases and J by 5 bases, and 11 bases separated the two germline ends. Germline assignment: CDR1 SGHRS and CDR2 YFSETQ. CDR3 sequence: CASSLDVLGNEKLFF. The CDR3 DNA is TGCGCCAGCAGCTTGGACGTGCTAGGAAATGAAAAACTGTTTTTT.

This clone was counted only a few times. The chain joins TRBV25-1 to TRBJ1-3, with 7 bases matching TRBD1. V was pared by 5 bases and J by 3 bases, with 10 bases of the junction left unmatched. This CDR3 comprises 16 residues. CDR1 is MGHDK and CDR2 is SYGVNS in the germline V gene. The CDR3 bases are TGTGCCAGCAGTAGACAGGGTGGTCTAGTTGGAAACACCATATATTTT. Translated, it gives CASSRQGGLVGNTIYF.

J is TRBJ2-7 and V is TRBV6-5, with D tentatively TRBD2 (5 bases). Germline V gives CDR1 MNHEY, CDR2 SVGAGI. The ends were cut back, 4 bases at V and 4 bases at J, with 14 bases in the middle. The length of the CDR3 is 14 residues. Here the CDR3 DNA reads TGTGCCAGCAGTTTGACTATCTGGGGTTACGAGCAGTACTTC. This gives the protein CASSLTIWGYEQYF.

This clone occurred a few times. The CDR3 sequence: CASSLRVANEQYF. CDR3 bases: TGTGCCAGCAGCTTGAGGGTAGCAAACGAGCAGTACTTC. The chain couples TRBV5-4 to TRBJ2-7; D remains unclear. Looked up from germline, CDR1 is SGHNT and CDR2 is YYREEE (reference sequence). The CDR3 sequence is 13 residues long. V shed 1 base and J shed 5 bases, with 10 bases lying between them. The full variable domain, with the rest looked up from reference TRBV5-4 and TRBJ2-7, is ETGVTQSPTHLIKTRGQQVTLRCSSQSGHNTVSWYQQALGQGPQFIFQYYREEENGRGNFPPRFSGLQFPNYSSELNVNALELDDSALYLCASSLRVANEQYFGPGTRLTVT.

This clone was seen once. This chain joins TRBV5-1 and TRBJ2-7; D may be TRBD1 (5 bases). The V and J ends lost 2 bases and 5 bases respectively, with 20 bases between them. The germline CDR1 and CDR2 sequences are SGHRS and YFSETQ. This CDR3 is built from 16 residues. The CDR3 nucleotides read TGCGCCAGCAGCTTAAGGGGAAGGGGCTCAATCCACGAGCAGTACTTC. Amino acid sequence: CASSLRGRGSIHEQYF. Using reference TRBV5-1 and TRBJ2-7 for the parts outside the CDR3, the full variable domain is KAGVTQTPRYLIKTRGQQVTLSCSPISGHRSVSWYQQTPGQGLQFLFEYFSETQRNKGNFPGRFSGRQFSNSRSEMNVSTLELGDSALYLCASSLRGRGSIHEQYFGPGTRLTVT.

The V call is TRBV29-1, the J call TRBJ2-7; 8 bases agree with TRBD1. Germline V gene sequence: CDR1 SQVTM, CDR2 ANQGSEA. The V and J ends lost 8 bases and 7 bases, in that order; junction bases with no gene match: 10. The CDR3 is 12 amino acids. CDR3 nucleotides: TGCAGCATGCTCGACAGGGGTTCTGAGCAGTACTTC. This gives the protein CSMLDRGSEQYF.

This sequence joins TRBV6-6 and TRBJ1-4; no definite D call. V lost 1 base and J lost 6, with 12 bases in between. The germline CDR1 and CDR2 sequences are MNHNY and SVGAGI (reference sequence). The CDR3 covers 15 residues. The CDR3 region is CASSYYTEADEKLFF. CDR3 sequence (DNA): TGTGCCAGCAGTTACTACACTGAAGCGGATGAAAAACTGTTTTTT.

The genes are TRBV9 and TRBJ1-5; 10 bases fit TRBD1. The V segment lost 2 bases and the J segment 4 bases; nucleotides outside the gene matches: 3. Germline V gene sequence: CDR1 SGDLS, CDR2 YYNGEE. The length of the CDR3 is 15 residues. CDR3 loop: CASSVTGGENQPQHF. CDR3 bases: TGTGCCAGCAGCGTGACAGGGGGCGAGAATCAGCCCCAGCATTTT.

This clone was observed once. The rearrangement joins TRBV5-1 to TRBJ1-1; the D is unclear. The germline V gene has CDR1 SGHRS and CDR2 YFSETQ. The length of the CDR3 is 15 residues. V was pared by 4 bases and J by 5 bases, with 18 bases between. The CDR3 sequence is CASSRNLPGRTEAFF. In nucleotides, the CDR3 is TGCGCCAGCAGCCGAAACCTACCTGGGAGAACTGAAGCTTTCTTT.